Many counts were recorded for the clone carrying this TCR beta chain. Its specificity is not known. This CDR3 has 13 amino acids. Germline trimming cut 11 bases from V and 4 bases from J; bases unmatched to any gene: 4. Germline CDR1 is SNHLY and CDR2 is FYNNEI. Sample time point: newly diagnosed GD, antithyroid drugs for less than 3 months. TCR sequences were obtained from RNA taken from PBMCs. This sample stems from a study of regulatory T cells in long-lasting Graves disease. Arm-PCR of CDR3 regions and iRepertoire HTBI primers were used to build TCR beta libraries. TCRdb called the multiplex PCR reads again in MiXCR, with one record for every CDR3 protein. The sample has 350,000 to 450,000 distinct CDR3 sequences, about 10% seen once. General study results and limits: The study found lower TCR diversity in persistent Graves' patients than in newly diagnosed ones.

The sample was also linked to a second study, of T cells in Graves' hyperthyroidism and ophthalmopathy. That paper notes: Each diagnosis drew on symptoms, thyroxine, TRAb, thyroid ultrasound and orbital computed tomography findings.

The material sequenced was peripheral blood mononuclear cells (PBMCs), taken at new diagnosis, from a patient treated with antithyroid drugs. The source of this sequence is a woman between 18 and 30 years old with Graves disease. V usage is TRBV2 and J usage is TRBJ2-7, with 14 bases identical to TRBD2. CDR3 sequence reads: CAGRLAGGYEQYV. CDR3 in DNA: TGTGCCGGTCGACTAGCGGGGGGGTACGAGCAGTACGTC.